This is a list of T cell receptor beta chains from one sample in a study of human thymus T cells. Sequencing used immunoSEQ multiplex PCR; TCRdb keeps in-frame clones, though not all of them. In the table there are about 60,000 clones, 85% to 95% of which are singletons. The sample was blood. The receptors were sampled from a boy under two years old with a congenital heart defect but otherwise immunologically healthy. CDR3s include the opening cysteine and the closing phenylalanine or tryptophan. Each record gives: V gene, CDR3 length, J gene, D gene, CDR3 protein, CDR3 DNA. A D gene is named only where the DNA matches it firmly.

>TRBV2|14|TRBJ2-2|.
CASRPDSLTGELFF
TGTGCCAGCAGGCCGGACAGCCTCACCGGGGAGCTGTTTTTT
>TRBV27|14|TRBJ2-7|.
CASSLSSGSYEQYF
TGTGCCAGCAGTTTATCTAGCGGCTCCTACGAGCAGTACTTC
>TRBV11-2|16|TRBJ2-3|TRBD2
CASSLGLAGGRDTQYF
TGTGCCAGCAGCCTGGGACTAGCGGGAGGACGAGATACGCAGTATTTT
>TRBV2|15|TRBJ1-1|TRBD1
CASSSDRGANTEAFF
TGTGCCAGCAGTAGTGACAGGGGTGCAAACACTGAAGCTTTCTTT
>TRBV30|15|TRBJ2-1|TRBD1
CAWSVDRAYSGEQFF
TGTGCCTGGAGTGTGGACAGGGCTTACTCGGGTGAGCAGTTCTTC
>TRBV5-1|14|TRBJ2-7|.
CASSLAGEGYEQYF
TGCGCCAGCAGCTTGGCAGGGGAAGGATACGAGCAGTACTTC
>TRBV5-6|13|TRBJ2-5|TRBD2
CASSLLAGETQYF
TGTGCCAGCAGCTTACTAGCGGGAGAGACCCAGTACTTC
>TRBV19|14|TRBJ2-7|.
CASSIDGRYYEQYF
TGTGCCAGTAGTATAGATGGACGGTACTACGAGCAGTACTTC
>TRBV7-9|14|TRBJ2-7|TRBD1
CASSERTGGYEQYF
TGTGCCAGCAGCGAACGGACAGGGGGCTACGAGCAGTACTTC
>TRBV7-2|16|TRBJ2-3|TRBD2
CASSVLAGGSTDTQYF
TGTGCCAGCAGCGTACTAGCGGGAGGAAGCACAGATACGCAGTATTTT
>TRBV7-3|16|TRBJ2-5|.
CASSLRAGWDQETQYF
TGTGCCAGCAGCTTAAGGGCAGGGTGGGACCAAGAGACCCAGTACTTC